Each of the 11 T cell receptor beta chains below was sequenced from the same sample in a study of cytomegalovirus exposure and HLA in healthy donors. Primers: 60 Vbeta forward and 13 Jbeta reverse. Produced via immunoSEQ multiplex PCR; TCRdb's table is partial and in-frame only. The sample records roughly 150,000 clones, under 85% being singletons. Sequencing used PBMCs. All receptors derive from a woman aged 18-30 years in good health and CMV-seropositive.

This chain connects TRBV10-3 to TRBJ2-1, with 8 nucleotides matching TRBD2. Trimming at V came to 2 bases and at J to 2 bases, leaving 5 bases not matched to a gene. The CDR3 is made up of 16 amino acids. Per the germline V gene, CDR1 is ENHRY and CDR2 is SYGVKD. CDR3 in amino acids: CAISEGGGGTYNEQFF. The CDR3 DNA is TGTGCCATCAGTGAGGGCGGCGGGGGGACCTACAATGAGCAGTTCTTC.

The table lists this clone with a count of one. The chain has TRBV29-1 and TRBJ2-7, with 7 bases that match TRBD2. Per germline, CDR1 SQVTM and CDR2 ANQGSEA. The CDR3 is made up of 13 amino acids. V lost 7 bases to trimming and J lost 3 bases; unmatched junction nucleotides: 9. DNA for the CDR3: TGCAGCGCCGGACTAGGGTCGGTCTACGAGCAGTACTTC. Translated: CSAGLGSVYEQYF.

This sequence joins TRBV4-1 and TRBJ2-2, with a possible D match to TRBD1 (6 bases). The CDR3 has 17 residues. Germline loops: CDR1 MGHRA, CDR2 YSYEKL. V dropped 4 bases and J dropped 7 bases, with 22 bases sitting between them. Here the CDR3 DNA reads TGCGCCAGCAGCCGGTTAAAGAAACGCCAGGGGATCGGGGAGCTGTTTTTT. This gives the protein CASSRLKKRQGIGELFF.

This rearrangement joins TRBV7-8 to TRBJ2-3, with 7 bases identical to TRBD2. The CDR3 has 16 residues. Losses at the gene ends were 5 bases for V and 0 bases for J; bases not matched to a gene: 8. Germline-derived CDR1 and CDR2 are SGHVS and FQNEAQ. CDR3 residues: CASSRFSGASTDTQYF. The CDR3 coding sequence is TGTGCCAGCAGCAGGTTCAGCGGGGCTAGCACAGATACGCAGTATTTT.

The genes are TRBV14 and TRBJ1-1; 9 positions agree with TRBD1. The V gene end was trimmed by 0 bases and the J gene end by 1 base; junction bases not matched to a gene: 9. Germline-derived CDR1 and CDR2 are SGHDN and FVKESK. The CDR3 is made up of 18 amino acids. CDR3 residues: CASSQEAFWDRENTEAFF. For the CDR3, the DNA is TGTGCCAGCAGCCAAGAGGCTTTTTGGGACAGGGAGAACACTGAAGCTTTCTTT.

This clone appeared a few times. Other DNA sequences within the sample encode an identical CDR3. The DNA for the CDR3 is TGTGCCAGCAGCGTAGGGGACAGGGGAGGAAATGAGCAGTTCTTC. Amino acid sequence: CASSVGDRGGNEQFF. The chain employs TRBV9 and TRBJ2-1, with TRBD1 matching 10 bases. Looked up from germline, CDR1 is SGDLS and CDR2 is YYNGEE. Trimming took 0 bases from V and 7 from J; bases not matched to a gene: 4. This CDR3 has 15 residues.

This sequence joins TRBV7-2 and TRBJ2-2; weak D call: TRBD1 (5 bases). The V end lost 6 bases, the J end lost 0 bases, and 14 bases lay between the germline ends. The CDR3 covers 16 residues. CDR1 is SGHTA and CDR2 is FQGNSA in the germline V gene. The CDR3 reads CASSPSGPSNTGELFF. The CDR3 nucleotides read TGTGCCAGCAGTCCTTCAGGGCCCTCGAACACCGGGGAGCTGTTTTTT.

This clone has a single count. The chain carries TRBV2 and TRBJ1-5, with D maybe TRBD1 (5 bases). The V end lost 1 base, the J end lost 3 bases, and 10 bases lay between the germline ends. This CDR3 spans 15 amino acids. Per the germline V gene, CDR1 is SNHLY and CDR2 is FYNNEI. CDR3 sequence reads: CASSEDRRFNQPQHF. In DNA form, the CDR3 reads TGTGCCAGCAGTGAAGACAGGAGATTCAATCAGCCCCAGCATTTT. The full variable domain, completed using reference TRBV2 and TRBJ1-5, is EPEVTQTPSHQVTQMGQEVILRCVPISNHLYFYWYRQILGQKVEFLVSFYNNEISEKSEIFDDQFSVERPDGSNFTLKIRSTKLEDSAMYFCASSEDRRFNQPQHFGDGTRLSIL.

The rearrangement joins TRBV7-6 to TRBJ2-7, with 13 bases fitting TRBD2. After removal of 2 bases from V and 7 bases from J, the junction contained 14 bases not matched to a gene. The CDR3 loop spans 18 amino acids. Germline V gives CDR1 SGHVS, CDR2 FNYEAQ. CDR3 coding DNA: TGTGCCAGCAGCTTAACCCCCACTAGCGGGGGGGCTGATCGGGAGCAGTACTTC. The encoded protein is CASSLTPTSGGADREQYF.

The rearrangement links TRBV7-9 to TRBJ2-3, with 13 bases that match TRBD2. CDR1 is SEHNR, CDR2 FQNEAQ, per germline (reference sequence). CDR3 length: 19 amino acids. V was pared by 0 bases and J by 0 bases, with 6 bases of the junction left unmatched. As DNA, the CDR3 is TGTGCCAGCAGCTTAGCACTAGCGGGGGGGCCCCCTAGCACAGATACGCAGTATTTT. This codes for CASSLALAGGPPSTDTQYF.

The J gene is TRBJ1-4, the V gene TRBV2, with D unclear. The CDR3 spans 12 residues. Trimming shortened V by 6 bases and J by 4 bases, and 6 bases separated the two germline ends. Germline V gives CDR1 SNHLY, CDR2 FYNNEI. CDR3 in DNA: TGTGCCAGCAGGGAGGATAATGAAAAACTGTTTTTT. The encoded protein is CASREDNEKLFF.